This T cell receptor beta chain was recorded in a study of blood T cell repertoires in COVID-19. About the research overall: Sources were T cells, B-cell-depleted T cells, or PBMCs; the material itself was cDNA or gDNA.

Sequencing was performed with immunoSEQ multiplex PCR; in TCRdb, only in-frame clones are kept and a portion is missing. The sample carries about 150,000 clones, 80% to 90% recorded once. V gave up 8 bases and J gave up 1 base, with 5 bases separating them. Germline V gene sequence: CDR1 MDHEN, CDR2 SYDVKM. The CDR3 loop spans 11 amino acids. The sequenced sample was peripheral blood. This clonotype was sampled from a man aged 18 to 30 with COVID-19, enrolled during active disease. V gene TRBV28 combines with J gene TRBJ1-1; D gene unclear. CDR3 protein: CASQANTEAFF. DNA of the CDR3: TGTGCCAGCCAGGCGAACACTGAAGCTTTCTTT.